These 8 T cell receptor beta chains were sequenced from one sample in a study of CD8 T cells in ankylosing spondylitis. The study, taken as a whole, reports: The study identified a TCR beta motif of roughly eight highly homologous variants that appeared characteristic of ankylosing spondylitis blood.

What these receptors recognize is not known. TCRdb fed the 5' RACE reads into MiXCR, producing one record per CDR3 protein. The sample lists 250,000 to 350,000 distinct CDR3 sequences; 7.5% to 9% were seen once. Source material: blood, either unsorted or a sorted T cell fraction (not recorded which). All receptors derive from a male donor with ankylosing spondylitis.

The rearrangement joins TRBV20-1 to TRBJ2-1; D is ambiguous. This CDR3 is 14 amino acids long. Germline CDR1 DFQATT, CDR2 SNEGSKA (reference sequence). Trimming removed 4 bases at V and 4 bases at J, with 14 bases between. The CDR3 protein is CSATTALHYNEQFF. The CDR3 nucleotides are TGCAGTGCTACGACCGCGTTGCATTACAATGAGCAGTTCTTC.

This clonotype was detected many times. This chain uses TRBV4-1 with TRBJ2-1, with 11 bases that match TRBD2. The CDR3 loop spans 18 amino acids. Per the germline V gene, CDR1 is MGHRA and CDR2 is YSYEKL. Trimming at V came to 4 bases and at J to 9 bases, leaving 17 bases not matched to a gene. CDR3 nucleotides: TGCGCCAGCAGCCGCGTGGTCGTTACTAGCGGGAGTGTTGGTGAGCAGTTCTTC. It encodes CASSRVVVTSGSVGEQFF.

V is TRBV7-9 and J is TRBJ2-3; the D gene is possibly TRBD1 (5 bases). V was clipped by 2 bases and J by 6 bases, with 15 bases between them. Germline loops: CDR1 SEHNR, CDR2 FQNEAQ (reference sequence). The CDR3 spans 15 residues. CDR3 sequence: CASSLYGKGRDTQYF. In DNA form, the CDR3 reads TGTGCCAGCAGCTTATATGGAAAGGGGCGCGATACGCAGTATTTT.

This clonotype was counted between two and nine times. The chain carries TRBV12-3 or TRBV12-4 and TRBJ2-7; either TRBD1 or TRBD2 may supply D (5 bases each). V was trimmed by 8 bases and J by 2 bases, leaving 16 bases between them. The CDR3 sequence is 14 residues long. CDR3 nucleotides: TGTGCCAGCCGTCCGGGGAGCAGGGCCTACGAGCAGTACTTC. Encoded protein: CASRPGSRAYEQYF.

This clonotype has at least ten counts. The chain uses TRBV14 and TRBJ1-3, with D uncertain. The CDR3 is 15 amino acids. CDR1 is SGHDN and CDR2 is FVKESK in the germline V gene. Trimming cost V 1 base and J 0 bases, with 7 bases left between them. The CDR3 region has the DNA TGTGCCAGCAGCCAAGGGGCTCGCTCTGGAAACACCATATATTTT. Amino acid sequence: CASSQGARSGNTIYF. The full variable domain, rest sourced from reference TRBV14 and TRBJ1-3, is EAGVTQFPSHSVIEKGQTVTLRCDPISGHDNLYWYRRVMGKEIKFLLHFVKESKQDESGMPNNRFLAERTGGTYSTLKVQPAELEDSGVYFCASSQGARSGNTIYFGEGSWLTVV.

The chain combines TRBV7-3 with TRBJ2-1; TRBD2 matches at 10 bases. Germline lookup yields CDR1 SGHTA and CDR2 FQGTGA. Germline trimming cut 0 bases from V and 4 bases from J; bases unmatched to any gene: 6. This CDR3 region has 17 residues. The CDR3: CASSLTALAGVYNEQFF. The CDR3 DNA is TGTGCCAGCAGCTTAACCGCCCTAGCGGGAGTATACAATGAGCAGTTCTTC.

This clonotype was seen only a few times. The chain links TRBV10-2 to TRBJ2-1, with 9 positions matching TRBD2. The germline gives CDR1 WSHSY, CDR2 SAAADI. This CDR3 contains 14 residues. V gave up 5 bases and J gave up 5 bases; unmatched junction bases: 4. The CDR3 here is CASSYAGGDNEQFF. The CDR3 DNA reads as TGCGCCAGCAGTTATGCGGGAGGGGACAATGAGCAGTTCTTC.

The CDR3 region is CASSLGPPETQYF. The CDR3 coding sequence is TGTGCCAGCAGCTTGGGACCCCCAGAGACCCAGTACTTC. The gene calls are TRBV11-1 and TRBJ2-5; D possibly matches TRBD1 or TRBD2 (5 bases each). CDR1 is SGHAT and CDR2 is FQDESV in the germline V gene (reference sequence). The CDR3 totals 13 residues. V dropped 3 bases and J dropped 4 bases, with 9 bases sitting between them.